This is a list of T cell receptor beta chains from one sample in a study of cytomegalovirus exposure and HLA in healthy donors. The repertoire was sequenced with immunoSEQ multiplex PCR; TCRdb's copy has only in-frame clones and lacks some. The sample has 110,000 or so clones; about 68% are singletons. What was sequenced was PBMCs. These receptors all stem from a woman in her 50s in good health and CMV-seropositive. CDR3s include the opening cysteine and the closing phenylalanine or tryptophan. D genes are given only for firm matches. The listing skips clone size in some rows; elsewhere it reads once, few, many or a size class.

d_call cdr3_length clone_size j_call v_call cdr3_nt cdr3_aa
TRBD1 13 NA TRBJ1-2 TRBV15 TGTGCCACCAGCAGTCAGGGGGGCTATGGCTACACCTTC CATSSQGGYGYTF
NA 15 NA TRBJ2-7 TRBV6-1 TGTGCCAGCAGTGAAATTGGGGCAACTACGAGGGAGCAGTACTTC CASSEIGATTREQYF
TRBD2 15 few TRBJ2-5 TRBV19 TGTGCCAGTAGTAGAGGGGCGGGAGGGGAAGAGACCCAGTACTTC CASSRGAGGEETQYF
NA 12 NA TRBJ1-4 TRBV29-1 TGCAGCGCCGAGTGGGAGAATGAAAAACTGTTTTTT CSAEWENEKLFF
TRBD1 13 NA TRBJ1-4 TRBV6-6 TGTGCCAGCAGACAGGGGCTTAATGAAAAACTGTTTTTT CASRQGLNEKLFF
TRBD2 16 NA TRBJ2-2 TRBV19 TGTGCCAGTAGTATACCTGGGAGGGAGGGCACCGGGGAGCTGTTTTTT CASSIPGREGTGELFF
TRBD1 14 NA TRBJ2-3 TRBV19 TGTGCCAGTAGCGGACAGGCGTACACAGATACGCAGTATTTT CASSGQAYTDTQYF
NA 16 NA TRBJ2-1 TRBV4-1 TGCGCCAGCAGCCAAGGGAAAGCTCCGAGGGAATATGAGCAGTTCTTC CASSQGKAPREYEQFF
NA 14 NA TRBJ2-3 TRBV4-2 TGTGCCAGCAGCCAAGTAAGCGGAGCAGATACGCAGTATTTT CASSQVSGADTQYF
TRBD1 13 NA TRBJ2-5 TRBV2 TGTGCCAGCAGCCCGGGACAGGGGGAGACCCAGTACTTC CASSPGQGETQYF